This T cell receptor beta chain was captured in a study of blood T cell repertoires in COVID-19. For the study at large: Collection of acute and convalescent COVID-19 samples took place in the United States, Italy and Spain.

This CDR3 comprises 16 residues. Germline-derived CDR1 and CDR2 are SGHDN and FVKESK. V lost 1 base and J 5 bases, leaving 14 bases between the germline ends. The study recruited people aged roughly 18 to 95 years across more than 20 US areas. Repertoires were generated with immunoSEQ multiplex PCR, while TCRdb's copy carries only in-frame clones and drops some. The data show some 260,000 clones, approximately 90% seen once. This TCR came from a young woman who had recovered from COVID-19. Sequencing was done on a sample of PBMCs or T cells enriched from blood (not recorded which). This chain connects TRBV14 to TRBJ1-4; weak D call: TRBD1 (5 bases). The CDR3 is CASSQVPDSMNEKLFF. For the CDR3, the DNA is TGTGCCAGCAGCCAAGTGCCAGACAGTATGAATGAAAAACTGTTTTTT.